This T cell receptor beta chain was recorded in a study of blood T cell repertoires in COVID-19. Germline V gene lookup returns CDR1 GTSNPN and CDR2 SVGIG (reference sequence). The CDR3 consists of 14 residues. Trimming stripped 7 bases from V and 4 bases from J, with 19 bases between. Study processing details: Quantification of nucleated cells was approximated via reference gene primer amplification. The assay was immunoSEQ multiplex PCR, and TCRdb's table has in-frame clones only and misses some. From that table come the V and J calls and clone size; the DNA was used to work out D and trimming. The sample has approximately 84,000 clones, about 83% seen once.

This receptor was obtained from a woman of 80 years or more with acute or convalescent COVID-19. The sample comprised peripheral blood. This chain connects TRBV30 to TRBJ1-1; a possible D gene is TRBD1 (6 bases). In nucleotides, the CDR3 is TGTGCCTTTTTCCTCGGGGGGCTGGGCACTGAAGCTTTCTTT. Its translation is CAFFLGGLGTEAFF. The full variable domain, with the rest looked up from reference TRBV30 and TRBJ1-1, is SQTIHQWPATLVQPVGSPLSLECTVEGTSNPNLYWYRQAAGRGLQLLFYSVGIGQISSEVPQNLSASRPQDRQFILSSKKLLLSDSGFYLCAFFLGGLGTEAFFGQGTRLTVV.